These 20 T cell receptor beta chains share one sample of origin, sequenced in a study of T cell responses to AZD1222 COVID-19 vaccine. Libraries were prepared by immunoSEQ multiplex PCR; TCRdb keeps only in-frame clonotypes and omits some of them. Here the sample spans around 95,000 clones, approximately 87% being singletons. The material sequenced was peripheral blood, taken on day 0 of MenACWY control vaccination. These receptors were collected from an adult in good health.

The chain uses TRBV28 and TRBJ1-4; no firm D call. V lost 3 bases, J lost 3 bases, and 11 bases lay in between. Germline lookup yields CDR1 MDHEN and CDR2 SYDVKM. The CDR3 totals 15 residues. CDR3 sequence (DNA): TGTGCCAGCAGTTTGGGTCCCAGATCTAATGAAAAACTGTTTTTT. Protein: CASSLGPRSNEKLFF.

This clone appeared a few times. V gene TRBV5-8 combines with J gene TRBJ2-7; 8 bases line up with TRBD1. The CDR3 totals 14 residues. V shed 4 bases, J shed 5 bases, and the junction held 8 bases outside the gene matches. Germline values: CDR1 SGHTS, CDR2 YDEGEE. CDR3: CASSIGQGYHEQYF. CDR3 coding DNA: TGTGCCAGCAGCATAGGACAGGGCTACCACGAGCAGTACTTC.

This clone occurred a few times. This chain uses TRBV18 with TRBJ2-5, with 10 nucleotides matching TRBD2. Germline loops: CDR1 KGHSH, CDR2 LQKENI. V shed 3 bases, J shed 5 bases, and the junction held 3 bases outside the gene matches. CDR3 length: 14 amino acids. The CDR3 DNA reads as TGTGCCAGCTCACCCCTAGCGGGAGTGGAGACCCAGTACTTC. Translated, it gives CASSPLAGVETQYF. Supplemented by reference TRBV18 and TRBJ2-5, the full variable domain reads NAGVMQNPRHLVRRRGQEARLRCSPMKGHSHVYWYRQLPEEGLKFMVYLQKENIIDESGMPKERFSAEFPKEGPSILRIQQVVRGDSAAYFCASSPLAGVETQYFGPGTRLLVL.

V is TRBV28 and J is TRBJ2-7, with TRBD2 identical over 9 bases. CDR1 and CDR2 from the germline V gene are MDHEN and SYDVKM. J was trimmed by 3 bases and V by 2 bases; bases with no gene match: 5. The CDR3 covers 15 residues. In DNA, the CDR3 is TGTGCCAGCAGTTTAGGTACTAGCGGGCTCTACGAGCAGTACTTC. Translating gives CASSLGTSGLYEQYF.

CDR3: CASTPAGGPTEAFF. CDR3 sequence (DNA): TGTGCCAGCACCCCTGCTGGGGGCCCCACTGAAGCTTTCTTT. The V and J genes are TRBV28 and TRBJ1-1; possibly TRBD1 for D (6 bases). CDR1 is MDHEN and CDR2 is SYDVKM in the germline V gene. The V and J ends lost 7 bases and 4 bases respectively, with 16 bases between them. This CDR3 has 14 residues.

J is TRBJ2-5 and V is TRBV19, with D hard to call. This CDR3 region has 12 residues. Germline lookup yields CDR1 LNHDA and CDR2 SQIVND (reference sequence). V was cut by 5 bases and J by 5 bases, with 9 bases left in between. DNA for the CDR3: TGTGCCAGTAGTGGGCTACAGGAGACCCAGTACTTC. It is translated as CASSGLQETQYF.

The DNA for the CDR3 is TGCAGCGTTGAAGGACGGACAGGGGGCTACGAGCAGTACTTC. This sequence encodes CSVEGRTGGYEQYF. The chain is built from TRBV29-1 and TRBJ2-7, with 10 positions matching TRBD1. V trimming: 1 base; J trimming: 3 bases; junction bases outside the gene matches: 3. CDR1 is SQVTM and CDR2 is ANQGSEA in the germline V gene. The CDR3 runs to 14 residues.

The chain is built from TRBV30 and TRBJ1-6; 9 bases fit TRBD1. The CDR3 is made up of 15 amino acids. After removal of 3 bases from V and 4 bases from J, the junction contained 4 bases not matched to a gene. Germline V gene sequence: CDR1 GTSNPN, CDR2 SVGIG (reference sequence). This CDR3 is CAWRTGGGYNSPLHF. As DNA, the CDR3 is TGTGCCTGGAGAACAGGGGGCGGATATAATTCACCCCTCCACTTT. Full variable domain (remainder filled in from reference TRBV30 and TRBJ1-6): SQTIHQWPATLVQPVGSPLSLECTVEGTSNPNLYWYRQAAGRGLQLLFYSVGIGQISSEVPQNLSASRPQDRQFILSSKKLLLSDSGFYLCAWRTGGGYNSPLHFGNGTRLTVT.

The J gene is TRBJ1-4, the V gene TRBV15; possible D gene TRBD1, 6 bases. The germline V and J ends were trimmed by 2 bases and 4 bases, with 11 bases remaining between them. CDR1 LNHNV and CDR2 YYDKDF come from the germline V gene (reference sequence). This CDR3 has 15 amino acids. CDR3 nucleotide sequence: TGTGCCACCAGCAGAAACAGGGACTATAATGAAAAACTGTTTTTT. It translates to CATSRNRDYNEKLFF.

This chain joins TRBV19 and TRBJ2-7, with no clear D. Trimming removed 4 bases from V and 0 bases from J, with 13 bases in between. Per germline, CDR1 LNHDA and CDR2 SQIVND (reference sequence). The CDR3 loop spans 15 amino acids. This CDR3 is CASSTTDGNSYEQYF. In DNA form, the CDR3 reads TGTGCCAGTAGTACCACGGACGGAAACTCCTACGAGCAGTACTTC.

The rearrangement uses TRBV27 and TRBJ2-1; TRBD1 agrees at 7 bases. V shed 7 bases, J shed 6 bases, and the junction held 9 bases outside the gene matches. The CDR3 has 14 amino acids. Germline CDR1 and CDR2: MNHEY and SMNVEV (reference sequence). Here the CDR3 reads CASKGQVHSNEQFF. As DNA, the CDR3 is TGTGCCAGCAAAGGACAGGTACACAGCAATGAGCAGTTCTTC.

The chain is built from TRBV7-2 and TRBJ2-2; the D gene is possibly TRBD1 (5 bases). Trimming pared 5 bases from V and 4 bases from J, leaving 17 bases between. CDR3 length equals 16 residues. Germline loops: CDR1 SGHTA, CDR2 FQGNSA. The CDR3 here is CASSPRGEGATGELFF. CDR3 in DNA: TGTGCCAGCAGCCCACGAGGAGAAGGGGCCACCGGGGAGCTGTTTTTT.

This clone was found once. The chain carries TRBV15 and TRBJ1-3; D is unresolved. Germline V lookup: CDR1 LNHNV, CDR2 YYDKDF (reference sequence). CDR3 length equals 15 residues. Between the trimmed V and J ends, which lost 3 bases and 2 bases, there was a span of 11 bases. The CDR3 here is CATSREGYPGNTIYF. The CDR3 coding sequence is TGTGCCACCAGCAGGGAAGGGTACCCTGGAAACACCATATATTTT.

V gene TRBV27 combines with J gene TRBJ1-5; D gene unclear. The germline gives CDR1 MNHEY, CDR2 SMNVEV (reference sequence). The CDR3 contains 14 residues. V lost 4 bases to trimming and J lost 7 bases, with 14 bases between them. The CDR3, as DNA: TGTGCCAGCAGTTCGTCGGGCCCTGGACAGCCCCAGCATTTT. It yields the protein CASSSSGPGQPQHF.

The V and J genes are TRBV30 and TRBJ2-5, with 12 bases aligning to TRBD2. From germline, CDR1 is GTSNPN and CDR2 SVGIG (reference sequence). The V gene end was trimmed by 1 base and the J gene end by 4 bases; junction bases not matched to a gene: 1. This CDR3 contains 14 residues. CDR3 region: CAWSGGLAGETQYF. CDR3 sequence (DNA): TGTGCCTGGAGTGGGGGACTAGCGGGAGAGACCCAGTACTTC.

CDR3 bases: TGCGCCAGCAGTCAAGGATCCGCAGGGACCAACTATGGCTACACCTTC. Translation: CASSQGSAGTNYGYTF. The chain employs TRBV23-1 and TRBJ1-2; TRBD1 is a possible D gene (5 bases). TRBV23-1 is recorded as an ORF, its role being uncertain. V lost 2 bases and J 2 bases, leaving 15 bases between the germline ends. CDR3 length: 16 residues.

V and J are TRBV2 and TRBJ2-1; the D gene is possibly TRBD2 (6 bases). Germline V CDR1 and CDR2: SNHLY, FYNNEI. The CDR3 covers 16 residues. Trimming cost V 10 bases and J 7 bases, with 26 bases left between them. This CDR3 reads CAITPAGPSALNEQFF. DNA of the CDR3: TGTGCCATCACACCCGCGGGACCCTCAGCCCTAAATGAGCAGTTCTTC.

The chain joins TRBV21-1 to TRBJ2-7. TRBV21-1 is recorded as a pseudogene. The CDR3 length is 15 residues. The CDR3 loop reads CASSTATEGFYEQYF. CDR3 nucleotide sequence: TGTGCCAGCAGCACCGCCACCGAAGGGTTCTACGAGCAGTACTTC.

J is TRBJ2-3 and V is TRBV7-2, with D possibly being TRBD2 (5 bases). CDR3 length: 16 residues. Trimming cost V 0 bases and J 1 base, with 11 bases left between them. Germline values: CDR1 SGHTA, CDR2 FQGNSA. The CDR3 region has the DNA TGTGCCAGCAGCTTAGCGCGAGCGGTACGCACAGATACGCAGTATTTT. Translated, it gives CASSLARAVRTDTQYF.

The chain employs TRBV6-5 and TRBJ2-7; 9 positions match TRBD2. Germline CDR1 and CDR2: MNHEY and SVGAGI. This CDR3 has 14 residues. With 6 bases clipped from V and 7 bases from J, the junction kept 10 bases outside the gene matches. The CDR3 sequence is CASSIAGGLREQYF. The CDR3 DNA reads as TGTGCCAGCAGCATTGCGGGGGGGTTGAGGGAGCAGTACTTC.